Listed below are T cell receptor beta chains from one sample, sequenced in a study of technical replicates of blood from a handful of donors. Using immunoSEQ multiplex PCR, the repertoire was profiled, and TCRdb retains in-frame clones only, with some absent. The data show 72,000 or so clones, with about 94% seen just once and 0.3% to 0.5% held by the top ten. Sequenced: T cells isolated from PBMCs. The receptor set was obtained from a human donor in good health. The CDR3 runs from the conserved cysteine through the conserved F or W. Fields, in order: clone size, V gene, J gene, D gene, CDR3 DNA, CDR3 protein. The D gene is left open where the match is weak. Clone sizes are given selectively: once, few, many, or a class where the clone is expanded.

clone size: NA; V gene: TRBV10-3; J gene: TRBJ2-2; D gene: NA; CDR3 DNA: TGTGCCATCGGCCGGCTAGCGAACACCGGGGAGCTGTTTTTT; CDR3 protein: CAIGRLANTGELFF
clone size: NA; V gene: TRBV4-1; J gene: TRBJ1-2; D gene: NA; CDR3 DNA: TGCGCCAGCGATACCGGGGTCCGCAACTCTGGCTACACCTTC; CDR3 protein: CASDTGVRNSGYTF
clone size: once; V gene: TRBV11-3; J gene: TRBJ1-4; D gene: TRBD1; CDR3 DNA: TGTGCCAGCAGCCCCCCGGGACAGGGGAATGAAAAACTGTTTTTT; CDR3 protein: CASSPPGQGNEKLFF
clone size: NA; V gene: TRBV5-4; J gene: TRBJ2-7; D gene: TRBD1; CDR3 DNA: TGTGCCAGCAGCGGAGCCGGGACAGGCAAGGAGCAGTACTTC; CDR3 protein: CASSGAGTGKEQYF
clone size: NA; V gene: TRBV12-5; J gene: TRBJ2-7; D gene: NA; CDR3 DNA: TGTGCTAGTGGTCCGGGTCTGGGGCAGTACTTC; CDR3 protein: CASGPGLGQYF
clone size: NA; V gene: TRBV16; J gene: TRBJ1-1; D gene: NA; CDR3 DNA: TGTGCCAGCAGCCAATCCGGGACAAAGAACACTGAAGCTTTCTTT; CDR3 protein: CASSQSGTKNTEAFF
clone size: NA; V gene: TRBV19; J gene: TRBJ2-5; D gene: NA; CDR3 DNA: TGTGCCAGTAGTCAAGTGGGCGCGATAAAAGAGACCCAGTACTTC; CDR3 protein: CASSQVGAIKETQYF
clone size: NA; V gene: TRBV27; J gene: TRBJ1-4; D gene: TRBD1; CDR3 DNA: TGTGCCAGCAGGTCTCTGGGGACAGCTAATGAAAAACTGTTTTTT; CDR3 protein: CASRSLGTANEKLFF
clone size: NA; V gene: TRBV5-6; J gene: TRBJ2-7; D gene: TRBD2; CDR3 DNA: TGTGCCAGCAGCTATATCCCAGGATTGTTAGCGGGAGACTACGAGCAGTACTTC; CDR3 protein: CASSYIPGLLAGDYEQYF
clone size: NA; V gene: TRBV29-1; J gene: TRBJ1-1; D gene: NA; CDR3 DNA: TGCAGCGTTGTCAATGCCGCGGACACTGAAGCTTTCTTT; CDR3 protein: CSVVNAADTEAFF
clone size: NA; V gene: TRBV25-1; J gene: TRBJ1-2; D gene: NA; CDR3 DNA: TGTGCCAGCAGTGAACGGGGATCCGGGACATATGGCTACACCTTC; CDR3 protein: CASSERGSGTYGYTF
clone size: NA; V gene: TRBV4-3; J gene: TRBJ2-1; D gene: TRBD2; CDR3 DNA: TGCGCCAGCAGCCTTGGGACTAGCGGGAGGGGTGAGCAGTTCTTC; CDR3 protein: CASSLGTSGRGEQFF
clone size: NA; V gene: TRBV5-1; J gene: TRBJ1-3; D gene: TRBD1; CDR3 DNA: TGCGCCAGCAGCATGGGACAGGATGGAAACACCATATATTTT; CDR3 protein: CASSMGQDGNTIYF
clone size: NA; V gene: TRBV30; J gene: TRBJ2-5; D gene: NA; CDR3 DNA: TGTGCCTGGAACAGGGCAAACCAAGAGACCCAGTACTTC; CDR3 protein: CAWNRANQETQYF
clone size: NA; V gene: TRBV5-6; J gene: TRBJ2-7; D gene: NA; CDR3 DNA: TGTGCCAGCAGCTTTATTACCTACGAGCAGTACTTC; CDR3 protein: CASSFITYEQYF
clone size: NA; V gene: TRBV30; J gene: TRBJ1-2; D gene: TRBD1; CDR3 DNA: TGTGCCTGGAGGGAAACAGGGGCCCTTGATGGCTACACCTTC; CDR3 protein: CAWRETGALDGYTF
clone size: NA; V gene: TRBV5-6; J gene: TRBJ1-2; D gene: NA; CDR3 DNA: TGTGCCAGCAGCTTGGTGGGCGTATATGGCTACACCTTC; CDR3 protein: CASSLVGVYGYTF
clone size: NA; V gene: TRBV18; J gene: TRBJ2-2; D gene: NA; CDR3 DNA: TGTGCCAGCTCACCCGCGACAGGACGCACCGGGGAGCTGTTTTTT; CDR3 protein: CASSPATGRTGELFF
clone size: NA; V gene: TRBV7-9; J gene: TRBJ2-2; D gene: NA; CDR3 DNA: TGTGCCAGCAGCTTAGGAGGGCTCACCGGGGAGCTGTTTTTT; CDR3 protein: CASSLGGLTGELFF
clone size: NA; V gene: TRBV4-1; J gene: TRBJ2-4; D gene: TRBD1; CDR3 DNA: TGCGCCAGCAGCCTTATAGGGGGCAGAAGAAACATTCAGTACTTC; CDR3 protein: CASSLIGGRRNIQYF